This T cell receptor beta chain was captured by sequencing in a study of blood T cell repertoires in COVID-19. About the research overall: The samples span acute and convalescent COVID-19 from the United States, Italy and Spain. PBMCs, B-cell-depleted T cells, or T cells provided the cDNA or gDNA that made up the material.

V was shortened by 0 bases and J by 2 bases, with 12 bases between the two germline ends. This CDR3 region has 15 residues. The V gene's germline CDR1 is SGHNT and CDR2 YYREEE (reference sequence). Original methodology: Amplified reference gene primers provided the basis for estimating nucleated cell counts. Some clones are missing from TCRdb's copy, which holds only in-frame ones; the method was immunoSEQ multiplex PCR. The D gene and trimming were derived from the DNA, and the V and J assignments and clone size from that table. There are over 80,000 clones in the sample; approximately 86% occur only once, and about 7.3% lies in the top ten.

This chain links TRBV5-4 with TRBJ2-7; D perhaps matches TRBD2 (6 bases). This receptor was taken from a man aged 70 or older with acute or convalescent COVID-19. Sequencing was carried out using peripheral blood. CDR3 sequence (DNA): TGTGCCAGCAGCTTGGGGGGGACTTCCCCCTACGAGCAGTACTTC. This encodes CASSLGGTSPYEQYF.